This TCR beta chain originates from a study of shared clonotypes between healthy human individuals (dated by TCRdb to the early 2020s). Some background on the complete study: A couple of women and a few men aged 18 to 49 years were included in the cohort. Per donor, three plates each were used for CD4 naive and CD4 memory, two for CD8 naive, and one for CD8 memory. To estimate repertoire size and how much clonotype sharing occurs between individuals, the study deeply sequenced the blood TCR repertoires of about five healthy adults. Libraries were prepared and TCR repertoires were sequenced by different laboratories using diverse techniques, in order to increase sequencing depth and limit assay-specific biases. Leukapheresis yielded between about 0.94 and 10 billion PBMCs per donor. Summary of the overall study and its limitations: Naive subsets generally had larger estimated clonotype richness than memory subsets. Higher generation probabilities were observed for clonotypes shared by all four sorted-subset donors than for non-shared clonotypes. Sampling was restricted to blood, and TCR repertoires in tissues likely differ from the TCR repertoires found in blood. Across several donors, 5% to 6% of naive CD4, roughly 3.8% of naive CD8, about 2% of memory CD4, and approximately 0.4% of memory CD8 clonotypes were shared. Based on pairwise subsampling, the degree of clonotype sharing among donors was expected to be affected by sequencing depth. Incomplete sequencing was indicated by rarefaction of sorted-subset datasets, despite the large sequencing depth. Because the study included only a small number of donors, the genetic and exposure-history diversity represented was limited.

Taken from the germline V gene (reference sequence), the CDR1 and CDR2 loops are LNHDA and SQIVND. From the cysteine up to the phenylalanine, the CDR3 has a length of 15 residues. The sequence is cut down to CDR3 DNA, 45 bases in frame from base 1. V sheds 0 bases and J sheds 0 bases, leaving 6 bases between their ends. Using the deep immunoSEQ assay, TCR CDR3 regions were amplified from genomic DNA by multiplex PCR. Genomic DNA extracted from each cell subset was distributed evenly over all wells of several immunoSEQ 96-well plates, and each plate served as one replicate. For sorted subsets, 200 to 250 ng of genomic DNA, equivalent to 30,000 or so T cell genomes, went into each replicate PCR. Purified libraries were measured with a Qubit 3.0 fluorometer, size-checked on a Bioanalyzer 2100, and measured again with the KAPA Library Quantification kit. Each immunoSEQ 96-well plate was sequenced on its own single-read 150-cycle Illumina NextSeq 550 flow cell. From the authors' description of their analysis: Because the immunoSEQ output held only junctional sequences and lacked quality scores, the filtering could not match the filtering applied to full-length reads. Sequences were annotated with PyIR, a Python wrapper for IgBLAST v1.9, and V/J genes and CDR3 were assigned using IMGT germline references. Reads with weak V/J assignments (E-value above 1e-6), missing CDR3, stop codons, out-of-frame junctions, or ambiguous translated residues were removed. V3J clonotypes were defined as sequences sharing the same inferred V gene, J gene, and CDR3 amino acid sequence. To compute the percentage overlap between repertoires, the number of shared unique clonotypes was divided by the size of the smaller repertoire. Three approaches were used to assess repertoire richness: RTK rarefaction, the Chao1 estimator, and Recon v2.1 estimates of unobserved clonotypes. OLGA was used to compute generation probabilities for all TCRbeta clonotypes that the gDNA method yielded from a few donors. Entries here come from immuneACCESS through TCRdb and include only in-frame sequences with V and J called. Some clones fail to appear in such tables; in the studies checked, an unresolved V gene covers under half of the shortfall, and the cause of the remainder is unknown. That table gives V, J and clone size, and the DNA gave D and trimming. The sample table contains over a million clones; only one count was recorded for approximately 78% of them. The biggest ten clones account for 0.61% of the sample.

The donors were healthy, HIV-negative adults with no recently reported acute infections or vaccinations. Every donor was a Caucasian adult living in Nashville, Tennessee, USA. CD4+ T cells were enriched by magnetic negative selection, after which naive cells were positively selected on CD45RA and the negative fraction was taken as the memory subset. Blood was collected by leukapheresis, and PBMCs were isolated by Ficoll-Histopaque density gradient centrifugation and then cryopreserved in liquid nitrogen vapor phase. Analytical flow cytometry was used to check the purity and quantity of each magnetically sorted T cell population. Genomic DNA was isolated from each sorted fraction and quantified by UV absorbance on a Nanodrop 2000c. About this clone: Its antigen specificity is not known. Nothing much larger sits one base from this clone, and base qualities are not available.

Material for sequencing was memory CD4+ T cells from PBMCs. In light of the paper, this sample's cell subset or site label describes: CD45RA-negative fraction. This chain joins TRBV19 to TRBJ2-1, with TRBD2 tentatively as D gene (6 bases match). This TCR was sampled from a man younger than 35 in good health. Some clones in this sample may be carry-over from other donors' samples. Here the CDR3 is given as CASSIDSGSYNEQFF. The sequence in DNA is TGTGCCAGTAGTATAGATAGCGGCTCCTACAATGAGCAGTTCTTC.